These 3 T cell receptor beta chains share one sample of origin, sequenced in a study of T cell changes during pregnancy in multiple sclerosis. Method: immunoSEQ multiplex PCR; TCRdb's copy keeps in-frame clones and lacks some. Of some 59,000 clones detected, about 88% appear once; the ten largest clones hold 2.5%. The material was peripheral blood, obtained in the first trimester of pregnancy. Receptors were obtained from a female donor with multiple sclerosis, enrolled in a pregnancy study.

The chain combines TRBV29-1 with TRBJ2-3; perhaps TRBD1 as D (7 bases). In germline, CDR1 is SQVTM, CDR2 ANQGSEA. The V end lost 1 base, the J end lost 4 bases, and 15 bases lay between the germline ends. CDR3 size: 15 residues. Here the CDR3 DNA reads TGCAGCGTTGAAGGGACAGGCCGGGGGTCAGATACGCAGTATTTT. Translation: CSVEGTGRGSDTQYF.

The J gene is TRBJ2-7, the V gene TRBV28, with 8 bases aligning to TRBD1. Germline V gives CDR1 MDHEN, CDR2 SYDVKM. The CDR3 consists of 15 residues. Losses at the gene ends were 4 bases for V and 0 bases for J; bases not matched to a gene: 5. CDR3 sequence reads: CASSSTGALSYEQYF. The CDR3 DNA reads TGTGCCAGCAGTTCGACAGGGGCCCTCTCCTACGAGCAGTACTTC.

The gene calls are TRBV10-3 and TRBJ1-5, with 7 bases fitting TRBD1. The CDR3 runs to 13 residues. CDR1 ENHRY and CDR2 SYGVKD come from the germline V gene. V trimming: 9 bases; J trimming: 0 bases; junction bases outside the gene matches: 2. The CDR3 reads CAIRQGSNQPQHF. Here the CDR3 DNA reads TGTGCCATTCGACAGGGTAGCAATCAGCCCCAGCATTTT.